Below are 5 T cell receptor beta chains sequenced from a single sample in a study of radiotherapy plus CTLA-4 blockade in lung cancer. Measured with immunoSEQ multiplex PCR; TCRdb has only the in-frame clones, and not every one. The sample has 53,000 or so clones, 60% to 80% seen once. The source was peripheral blood, collected from a patient treated with radiotherapy plus ipilimumab. Receptor source: a human donor with non-small cell lung cancer who had stable disease on radiotherapy plus ipilimumab.

The chain couples TRBV2 to TRBJ2-5; 7 bases are shared with TRBD2. Germline V gene data show CDR1 as SNHLY and CDR2 as FYNNEI. This CDR3 spans 15 amino acids. J was trimmed by 5 bases and V by 2 bases; bases with no gene match: 8. The CDR3 bases are TGTGCCAGCAGTGAAATGGCTGGGCGGGGGGAGACCCAGTACTTC. This translates into CASSEMAGRGETQYF.

The chain has TRBV7-2 and TRBJ2-1; TRBD2 matches 7 bases. Looked up from germline, CDR1 is SGHTA and CDR2 is FQGNSA. The ends lost 5 bases at V and 7 bases at J; junction bases unmatched: 8. The CDR3 is 14 residues long. The CDR3 nucleotides read TGTGCCAGCAGCCGGGACTACCAGCAGAATGAGCAGTTCTTC. It translates to CASSRDYQQNEQFF.

This clone was seen a few times. J is TRBJ2-7 and V is TRBV7-9, with 7 bases that match TRBD1. Germline CDR1 and CDR2: SEHNR and FQNEAQ (reference sequence). The CDR3 is made up of 13 amino acids. V was clipped by 3 bases and J by 2 bases; unmatched bases: 1. The DNA for the CDR3 is TGTGCCAGCAGCTTGACAGGGACCTACGAGCAGTACTTC. Translation gives CASSLTGTYEQYF.

The V gene is TRBV4-3, the J gene TRBJ1-2; tentatively, D is TRBD1 (6 bases). Germline CDR1 LGHNA, CDR2 YSLEER. V lost 0 bases to trimming and J lost 1 base, with 12 bases between them. The CDR3 loop spans 16 amino acids. The CDR3 sequence: CASSQDLDRVNYGYTF. The CDR3 bases are TGCGCCAGCAGCCAAGATTTGGACAGAGTTAACTATGGCTACACCTTC.

This sequence joins TRBV30 and TRBJ2-1; possibly TRBD2 for D (5 bases). This CDR3 is built from 12 residues. Trimming took off 1 base at V and 9 bases at J, with 10 bases between the two ends. Germline CDR1 reads GTSNPN; CDR2 reads SVGIG (reference sequence). The CDR3 DNA is TGTGCCTGGAGTGCCCGGGGTTTTGAGCAGTTCTTC. It is translated as CAWSARGFEQFF. Full variable domain (rest looked up from reference TRBV30 and TRBJ2-1): SQTIHQWPATLVQPVGSPLSLECTVEGTSNPNLYWYRQAAGRGLQLLFYSVGIGQISSEVPQNLSASRPQDRQFILSSKKLLLSDSGFYLCAWSARGFEQFFGPGTRLTVL.